Listed below are T cell receptor beta chains from one sample, sequenced in a study of breast tumors, draining lymph nodes, adjacent tissues. TCRdb independently ran MiXCR on the multiplex PCR reads; one entry per CDR3 protein. The table shows a few hundred thousand distinct CDR3 sequences, with less than 35% occurring only once. Sequencing was performed on axillary lymph node tissue. The receptors here all came from a female donor with breast cancer. Some clones in this sample may be carry-over from other donors' samples. CDR3s leave out the opening cysteine and the closing phenylalanine or tryptophan. A D gene is named only where the DNA matches it firmly.

cdr3_aa: ASSVGQGVDTQY; d_call: TRBD1; j_call: TRBJ2-3; v_call: TRBV9
cdr3_aa: ASSWEGSGRGVSGANVLT; d_call: TRBD2; j_call: TRBJ2-6; v_call: TRBV13
cdr3_aa: ASSLWTSGGNEQF; d_call: TRBD2; j_call: TRBJ2-1; v_call: TRBV13
cdr3_aa: ASSLNRAETQY; d_call: .; j_call: TRBJ2-5; v_call: TRBV7-3
cdr3_aa: AISESSGYEQF; d_call: .; j_call: TRBJ2-1; v_call: TRBV10-3
cdr3_aa: ASSPSRDTQY; d_call: .; j_call: TRBJ2-3; v_call: TRBV6-5
cdr3_aa: ASSEYRIMQGMNTEAF; d_call: .; j_call: TRBJ1-1; v_call: TRBV25-1
cdr3_aa: ASSSGTGYGLAGGYEQY; d_call: .; j_call: TRBJ2-7; v_call: TRBV11-2
cdr3_aa: ASSYSSYSPLH; d_call: .; j_call: TRBJ1-6; v_call: TRBV6-5
cdr3_aa: AQQGLVNNEQF; d_call: .; j_call: TRBJ2-1; v_call: TRBV15
cdr3_aa: SLTSSNYGYT; d_call: .; j_call: TRBJ1-2; v_call: TRBV20-1
cdr3_aa: ASSPPRGSGLSYNEQF; d_call: TRBD2; j_call: TRBJ2-1; v_call: TRBV7-9
cdr3_aa: ASSLGPVNYNEQF; d_call: .; j_call: TRBJ2-1; v_call: TRBV19
cdr3_aa: ASRSGTGYYEQY; d_call: TRBD1; j_call: TRBJ2-7; v_call: TRBV6-2/TRBV6-3
cdr3_aa: ASRRIRSGVTGELF; d_call: .; j_call: TRBJ2-2; v_call: TRBV7-9
cdr3_aa: SARGTGNLRGQY; d_call: .; j_call: TRBJ2-7; v_call: TRBV20-1
cdr3_aa: SAMDVEKLF; d_call: .; j_call: TRBJ1-4; v_call: TRBV20-1
cdr3_aa: ASSFGFGLNPQH; d_call: .; j_call: TRBJ1-5; v_call: TRBV12-3/TRBV12-4
cdr3_aa: ASSRGGRSTDTQY; d_call: TRBD2; j_call: TRBJ2-3; v_call: TRBV7-8
cdr3_aa: SARDGNGNEQF; d_call: .; j_call: TRBJ2-1; v_call: TRBV20-1
cdr3_aa: ASSQDRGVAGANVLT; d_call: .; j_call: TRBJ2-6; v_call: TRBV3-1
cdr3_aa: ASSQGGGSSYNEQL; d_call: .; j_call: TRBJ2-1; v_call: TRBV7-9
cdr3_aa: ASSQLAANTGELF; d_call: TRBD2; j_call: TRBJ2-2; v_call: TRBV7-9
cdr3_aa: ASSHSSGYTDTQY; d_call: .; j_call: TRBJ2-3; v_call: TRBV6-5
cdr3_aa: ASSLGVEETQY; d_call: .; j_call: TRBJ2-5; v_call: TRBV7-2
cdr3_aa: ASRGWDRTYNEQF; d_call: TRBD1; j_call: TRBJ2-1; v_call: TRBV12-3/TRBV12-4
cdr3_aa: ATSRVLRGAQPQH; d_call: .; j_call: TRBJ1-5; v_call: TRBV15
cdr3_aa: SAIGNTEAF; d_call: .; j_call: TRBJ1-1; v_call: TRBV20-1
cdr3_aa: ASSPRAGGELF; d_call: .; j_call: TRBJ2-2; v_call: TRBV19
cdr3_aa: ASSLRGRSGNTIY; d_call: .; j_call: TRBJ1-3; v_call: TRBV11-3
cdr3_aa: ASSLFRGMGEQY; d_call: .; j_call: TRBJ2-7; v_call: TRBV5-4
cdr3_aa: ASRREGGGELF; d_call: TRBD2; j_call: TRBJ2-2; v_call: TRBV2
cdr3_aa: ASSLTGRRYNEQF; d_call: .; j_call: TRBJ2-1; v_call: TRBV7-3
cdr3_aa: ASTWTDYGYT; d_call: .; j_call: TRBJ1-2; v_call: TRBV6-1
cdr3_aa: ASSQGGAGALNTGELF; d_call: TRBD2; j_call: TRBJ2-2; v_call: TRBV7-2
cdr3_aa: ASSSTNTYEQY; d_call: .; j_call: TRBJ2-7; v_call: TRBV4-1
cdr3_aa: ASSLRSTGGSLPLH; d_call: .; j_call: TRBJ1-6; v_call: TRBV5-8
cdr3_aa: ASSPLAGAVNEQF; d_call: .; j_call: TRBJ2-1; v_call: TRBV19
cdr3_aa: SARDAQGSTYEQY; d_call: .; j_call: TRBJ2-7; v_call: TRBV20-1
cdr3_aa: ASSFMLAGDAEQY; d_call: TRBD2; j_call: TRBJ2-7; v_call: TRBV11-2
cdr3_aa: ASSLGASGDTGELF; d_call: TRBD2; j_call: TRBJ2-2; v_call: TRBV11-2
cdr3_aa: ASGRQGYGYT; d_call: TRBD1; j_call: TRBJ1-2; v_call: TRBV28
cdr3_aa: ASSQADFLAGGYEQY; d_call: TRBD2; j_call: TRBJ2-7; v_call: TRBV4-1
cdr3_aa: ASSSRGQTETQY; d_call: TRBD1; j_call: TRBJ2-5; v_call: TRBV7-9
cdr3_aa: ASSQTGPNQPQH; d_call: .; j_call: TRBJ1-5; v_call: TRBV18
cdr3_aa: ASSRGPNYGYT; d_call: .; j_call: TRBJ1-2; v_call: TRBV6-1